The sample holds many counts of the clone carrying this T cell receptor (beta chain). What it binds is not known. These data originate in a study of T cells in Graves' hyperthyroidism and ophthalmopathy. Whole-study results and caveats: Most clonotypes expanded in thyroid above 0.001 were likewise present in blood. Ophthalmopathy prediction by the model preceded onset by a median roughly 6.3 months.

From RNA transcripts, TCR beta CDR3 regions were amplified. Carried out on the TCR CDR3, a first-round RT-PCR used the HTBI primer set. TCRdb itself ran the multiplex PCR reads through MiXCR, one entry per CDR3 protein. The data hold about 180,000 distinct CDR3 sequences, with about 18% observed a single time. The CDR3 is made up of 14 amino acids. Germline V gene data show CDR1 as LNHDA and CDR2 as SQIVND (reference sequence). V lost 3 bases, J lost 3 bases, and 2 bases stayed unmatched. The diagnoses drew upon clinical symptoms, serum thyroxine and TRAb, thyroid ultrasound and orbital computed tomography.

This sequence joins TRBV19 and TRBJ2-7; 10 bases match TRBD1. The receptor was isolated from a woman aged 50 to 60 with Graves' hyperthyroidism. Sequencing used blood. CDR3 region: CASSIGQGDYEQYF. The CDR3 DNA is TGTGCCAGTAGTATCGGACAGGGGGACTACGAGCAGTACTTC.